Listed below are T cell receptor beta chains from one sample, sequenced in a study of a mutant IDH1 vaccine in newly diagnosed glioma. These receptors' targets are unknown. Clones were sequenced by immunoSEQ multiplex PCR, and TCRdb holds only the in-frame ones, with some missing. The sample consists of 60,000 or so clones, roughly four fifths of them appearing once. The material was PBMCs, obtained from a glioma patient whose treatment included an IDH1 peptide vaccine. The receptors originated from a woman in her forties or fifties with glioma. Each CDR3 is given with its conserved first and last residue. The order of the fields is V gene, clone size, J gene, D gene, CDR3 protein, CDR3 DNA. D genes are given only for firm matches. The listing skips clone size in some rows; elsewhere it reads once, few, many or a size class.

TRBV19	once	TRBJ2-2	NA	CASSIAQRNTGELFF	TGTGCCAGTAGTATTGCACAAAGGAACACCGGGGAGCTGTTTTTT
TRBV15	NA	TRBJ1-5	TRBD1	CATSRNRDRLNQPQHF	TGTGCCACCAGCAGAAACCGGGACAGACTTAATCAGCCCCAGCATTTT
TRBV7-8	NA	TRBJ2-7	TRBD2	CASSLVASGGLLRVQYF	TGTGCCAGCAGCTTAGTGGCTAGCGGGGGGTTACTACGCGTGCAGTACTTC
TRBV28	once	TRBJ1-2	TRBD1	CASSPGQGMGGYTF	TGTGCCAGCAGTCCCGGACAGGGTATGGGTGGCTACACCTTC
TRBV30	few	TRBJ1-1	NA	CAWSDRADEAFF	TGTGCCTGGAGTGATCGGGCAGACGAAGCTTTCTTT
TRBV7-3	NA	TRBJ2-5	NA	CASSSMAGFQETQYF	TGTGCCAGCAGCTCGATGGCAGGGTTCCAAGAGACCCAGTACTTC
TRBV4-1	NA	TRBJ2-2	TRBD1	CASSQGDRGGELFF	TGCGCCAGCAGCCAAGGCGACAGGGGTGGGGAGCTGTTTTTT
TRBV10-3	NA	TRBJ1-1	NA	CAISESRAGDTEAFF	TGTGCCATCAGTGAGTCGCGGGCAGGGGACACTGAAGCTTTCTTT
TRBV27	once	TRBJ2-7	TRBD1	CASSLSGTGPYEQYF	TGTGCCAGCAGTTTATCAGGGACAGGGCCCTACGAGCAGTACTTC
TRBV7-8	NA	TRBJ2-3	TRBD2	CASSLGTSGGFGSDTQYF	TGTGCCAGCAGCTTAGGGACTAGCGGGGGTTTTGGGTCAGATACGCAGTATTTT
TRBV10-3	NA	TRBJ1-6	NA	CATSREKDGSPLHF	TGTGCCACCTCTCGCGAAAAGGATGGTTCACCCCTCCACTTT
TRBV5-1	NA	TRBJ2-3	NA	CASSSGQTSTDTQYF	TGCGCCAGCAGCTCAGGACAGACTAGCACAGATACGCAGTATTTT
TRBV6-1	NA	TRBJ2-1	NA	CASSERMNRWGDEQFF	TGTGCCAGCAGTGAAAGGATGAACAGGTGGGGAGATGAGCAGTTCTTC
TRBV9	NA	TRBJ2-5	TRBD1	CASSPTGAGKTQYF	TGTGCCAGCAGCCCGACAGGGGCCGGAAAGACCCAGTACTTC
TRBV18	NA	TRBJ2-7	NA	CASSLSTGSNEQYF	TGTGCCAGCTCACTCAGCACAGGTTCCAACGAGCAGTACTTC
TRBV19	few	TRBJ1-1	NA	CASSPYSGRMNTEAFF	TGTGCCAGTAGTCCGTACAGCGGGAGAATGAACACTGAAGCTTTCTTT
TRBV4-2	NA	TRBJ1-6	NA	CASSQEVPSRSSYNSPLHF	TGTGCCAGCAGCCAAGAGGTTCCCAGTAGGAGCTCCTATAATTCACCCCTCCACTTT
TRBV7-8	NA	TRBJ2-1	NA	CASSLLYGRTLENEQFF	TGTGCCAGCAGCTTACTCTATGGGCGAACCCTTGAAAATGAGCAGTTCTTC
TRBV14	NA	TRBJ2-1	NA	CASSHSWNEQFF	TGTGCCAGCAGCCACTCCTGGAATGAGCAGTTCTTC
TRBV10-3	NA	TRBJ1-2	TRBD1	CAIRGQGAYGYTF	TGTGCCATCAGAGGACAGGGGGCCTATGGCTACACCTTC
TRBV18	NA	TRBJ1-1	TRBD1	CASSRTGGGLNTEAFF	TGTGCCAGCTCACGTACAGGGGGCGGGCTGAACACTGAAGCTTTCTTT
TRBV19	NA	TRBJ1-1	NA	CASSIVAGNTEAFF	TGTGCCAGTAGTATAGTGGCAGGGAACACTGAAGCTTTCTTT
TRBV9	NA	TRBJ2-1	TRBD2	CASSPGLAGGPYNEQFF	TGTGCCAGCAGCCCAGGACTAGCGGGGGGGCCCTACAATGAGCAGTTCTTC
TRBV13	few	TRBJ1-1	TRBD1	CASSRGTANTEAFF	TGTGCCAGCAGCCGTGGGACAGCGAACACTGAAGCTTTCTTT
TRBV10-3	NA	TRBJ1-2	TRBD1	CAISELPGQGRYGYTF	TGTGCCATCAGTGAGCTCCCGGGACAGGGGAGATATGGCTACACCTTC
TRBV19	NA	TRBJ1-6	TRBD1	CASSMGQGYSPLHF	TGTGCCAGTAGTATGGGACAGGGGTATTCACCCCTCCACTTT
TRBV27	NA	TRBJ2-3	NA	CASSLSFGRVGTDTQYF	TGTGCCAGCAGTTTATCCTTTGGGCGAGTGGGCACAGATACGCAGTATTTT
TRBV6-6	NA	TRBJ1-5	NA	CASKVGRDQPQHF	TGTGCCAGCAAGGTCGGGAGGGATCAGCCCCAGCATTTT
TRBV20-1	NA	TRBJ1-2	NA	CSDGGAGGYTF	TGCAGCGATGGGGGGGCAGGGGGCTACACCTTC
TRBV6-6	few	TRBJ1-1	NA	CASLRNRIGTEAFF	TGTGCCAGCCTAAGGAACCGAATCGGCACTGAAGCTTTCTTT
TRBV10-3	NA	TRBJ1-1	NA	CAISESRALNTEAFF	TGTGCCATCAGTGAGTCAAGGGCCCTGAACACTGAAGCTTTCTTT
TRBV2	NA	TRBJ1-1	NA	CASSRQMNTEAFF	TGTGCCAGCAGTCGTCAGATGAACACTGAAGCTTTCTTT
TRBV11-1	NA	TRBJ2-2	TRBD1	CASTLTGVSTGELFF	TGTGCCAGCACCTTAACAGGGGTTAGCACCGGGGAGCTGTTTTTT
TRBV5-1	NA	TRBJ2-7	TRBD1	CASSLGGQGNYEQYF	TGCGCCAGCAGCCTGGGGGGACAGGGAAACTACGAGCAGTACTTC
TRBV21-1	NA	TRBJ1-1	NA	CASSHWVQVLNTEAFF	TGTGCCAGCAGCCATTGGGTCCAGGTGCTAAACACTGAAGCTTTCTTT
TRBV10-3	NA	TRBJ2-7	NA	CAISEKWDSYEQYF	TGTGCCATCAGTGAGAAGTGGGACTCCTACGAGCAGTACTTC
TRBV6-1	NA	TRBJ1-2	NA	CASSENQRGYTF	TGTGCCAGCAGTGAAAATCAGCGCGGCTACACCTTC
TRBV27	NA	TRBJ2-1	NA	CASSAPYNEQFF	TGTGCCAGCAGCGCCCCCTACAATGAGCAGTTCTTC
TRBV5-1	NA	TRBJ1-1	NA	CASSLAPGLITEAFF	TGCGCCAGCAGCTTGGCCCCGGGTTTGATCACTGAAGCTTTCTTT
TRBV9	NA	TRBJ1-2	TRBD1	CASSGGTVYGYTF	TGTGCCAGCAGCGGCGGGACAGTCTATGGCTACACCTTC
TRBV7-2	once	TRBJ1-1	NA	CASSLASPNTEAFF	TGTGCCAGCAGCTTAGCGAGTCCGAACACTGAAGCTTTCTTT
TRBV28	NA	TRBJ1-4	TRBD1	CASSEPGTAHEKLFF	TGTGCCAGCAGTGAACCCGGGACAGCCCATGAAAAACTGTTTTTT
TRBV19	NA	TRBJ2-2	TRBD1	CASKGTGGSTRLFF	TGTGCCAGTAAGGGGACAGGGGGTTCCACGAGGCTGTTTTTT
TRBV4-2	NA	TRBJ1-6	NA	CASSQVEASPNSPLHF	TGTGCCAGCAGCCAAGTAGAGGCATCACCGAATTCACCCCTCCACTTT
TRBV14	NA	TRBJ1-1	NA	CASSQNWGYTEAFF	TGTGCCAGCAGCCAAAACTGGGGGTACACTGAAGCTTTCTTT